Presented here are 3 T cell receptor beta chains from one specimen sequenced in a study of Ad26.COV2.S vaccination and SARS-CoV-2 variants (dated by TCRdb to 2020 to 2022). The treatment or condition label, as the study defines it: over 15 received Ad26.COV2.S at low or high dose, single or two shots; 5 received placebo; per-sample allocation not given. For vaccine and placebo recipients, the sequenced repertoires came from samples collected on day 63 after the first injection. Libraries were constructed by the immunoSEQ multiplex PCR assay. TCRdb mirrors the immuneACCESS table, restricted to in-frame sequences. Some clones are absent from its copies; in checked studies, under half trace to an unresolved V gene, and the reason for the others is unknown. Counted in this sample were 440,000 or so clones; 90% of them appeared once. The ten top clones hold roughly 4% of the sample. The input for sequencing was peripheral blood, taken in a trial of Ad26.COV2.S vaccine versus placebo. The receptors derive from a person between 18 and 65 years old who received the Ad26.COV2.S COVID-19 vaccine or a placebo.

The CDR3 sequence is CASSRDSWETQYF. In DNA, the CDR3 is TGTGCCAGCAGCCGGGACAGCTGGGAGACCCAGTACTTC. V gene TRBV12-3 or TRBV12-4 combines with J gene TRBJ2-5, with 7 bases fitting TRBD1. The CDR3 is 13 residues long. Unmatched junction bases numbered 6, after V lost 6 bases and J lost 5 bases.

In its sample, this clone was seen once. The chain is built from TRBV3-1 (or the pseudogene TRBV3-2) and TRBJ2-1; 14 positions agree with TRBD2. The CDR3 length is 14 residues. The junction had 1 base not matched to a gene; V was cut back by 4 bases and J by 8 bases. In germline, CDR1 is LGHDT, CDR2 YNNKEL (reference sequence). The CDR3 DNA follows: TGTGCCAGCAGCCTGACTAGCGGGAGGGATGAGCAGTTCTTC. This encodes CASSLTSGRDEQFF.

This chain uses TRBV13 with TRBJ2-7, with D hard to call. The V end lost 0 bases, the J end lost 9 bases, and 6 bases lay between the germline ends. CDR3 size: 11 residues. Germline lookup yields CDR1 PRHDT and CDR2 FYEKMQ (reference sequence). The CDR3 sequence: CASSLGLGQYF. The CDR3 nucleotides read TGTGCCAGCAGCTTAGGCCTCGGGCAGTACTTC.